This entry describes one TCR beta chain. Antigen unknown. The CDR3 is made up of 16 amino acids. V lost 5 bases, J lost 6 bases, and 6 bases stayed unmatched. Germline CDR1 is SGHTA and CDR2 is FQGNSA. TCRdb ran MiXCR on the reads and lists one entry per CDR3 protein. The data hold approximately 110,000 distinct CDR3 sequences, with about 40% observed a single time. The record originates from a study of T cell repertoires in cytomegalovirus infection. Study information: CMV epitopes, recently identified HLA-C-restricted and well-studied HLA-B-restricted, were used. In public TCR beta signatures, there were indications of both CMV infection and matching HLA type.

Study findings and constraints: Cumulative public TCR beta family frequency identified carriers of CMV plus the relevant HLA. CMV-specific TCR beta clonotypes restricted by HLA-C were the ones dominating the ex vivo response.

The sequence came from a human donor in good health (CMV status not recorded). Some clones in this sample may be carry-over from other donors' samples. This specimen was CD8+ T cells from cultured PBMCs, taken from culture after CMV antigen stimulation. The rearrangement uses TRBV7-2 and TRBJ2-1; 14 nucleotides agree with TRBD2. The DNA for the CDR3 is TGTGCCAGCAGCCTGACTAGCGGGGGGGCCGTCAATGAGCAGTTCTTC. Protein product: CASSLTSGGAVNEQFF.